This T cell receptor (beta chain) was identified in a study of blood T cell repertoires in COVID-19. Turning to the study itself: T cells, B-cell-depleted T cells, or PBMCs supplied cDNA or gDNA.

Followed longitudinally, the Seattle patients had been enrolled during active infection. Authors' analysis steps: Researchers report that nucleated cell counts were estimated from reference gene primer amplification. Sequencing used immunoSEQ multiplex PCR; TCRdb keeps in-frame clones, though not all of them. V and J calls and clone size are as listed in that table; D and trimming were resolved from the DNA. The sample has approximately 260,000 clones, 85% to 90% seen once. Sequencing input: peripheral blood. The clonotype was recovered from a woman aged 55-75 years with COVID-19, enrolled during active disease.

The CDR3 DNA is TGTGCCAGTAGTAGGTCAGGACGTAGCGGTCAGCCCCAGCATTTT. Its protein product is CASSRSGRSGQPQHF. The chain links TRBV19 to TRBJ1-5; D uncertain. CDR3 length: 15 residues. CDR1 and CDR2 (germline): LNHDA, SQIVND (reference sequence). V was cut by 4 bases and J by 6 bases, with 16 bases left in between. The variable domain in full, completed from reference TRBV19 and TRBJ1-5, reads DGGITQSPKYLFRKEGQNVTLSCEQNLNHDAMYWYRQDPGQGLRLIYYSQIVNDFQKGDIAEGYSVSREKKESFPLTVTSAQKNPTAFYLCASSRSGRSGQPQHFGDGTRLSIL.